Given below is one T cell receptor beta chain in context. No antigen is known for it. This record comes from a study of cytomegalovirus exposure and HLA in healthy donors. The CDR3 runs 14 residues. The V gene end was trimmed by 4 bases and the J gene end by 4 bases; junction bases not matched to a gene: 5. From germline, CDR1 is SGDLS and CDR2 YYNGEE. The PCR used 60 Vbeta and 13 Jbeta primers. Sequencing was performed with immunoSEQ multiplex PCR; in TCRdb, only in-frame clones are kept and a portion is missing. The sample includes 100,000 to 150,000 clones, over 9.5% of them seen just once. General observations from the study: Roughly uniform sequencing depth across donors was assumed, possibly incorrectly. CMV serostatus alone was available as immune exposure information. Altogether, around 160 TCR beta chains were recorded as cytomegalovirus-associated. Around 18,000 TCR beta sequences were associated with HLA alleles at 0.05 false discovery rate in a later analysis.

The chain joins TRBV9 to TRBJ2-7; 10 bases are shared with TRBD2. The clonotype originates from a woman between 18 and 29 years old in good health and CMV-seropositive. The sequencing sample was made of PBMCs. The CDR3 reads CASSPSGRAYEQYF. The CDR3 DNA is TGTGCCAGCAGCCCCAGCGGGAGGGCATACGAGCAGTACTTC.